This T cell receptor beta chain was captured by sequencing in a study of blood T cell repertoires in COVID-19. On the study more broadly: Samples representing acute and convalescent COVID-19 were sourced from the United States, Italy and Spain.

This clone showed up just a few times. Per the authors' pipeline: Reference gene primer amplification yielded estimated nucleated cell counts. Repertoires were generated with immunoSEQ multiplex PCR, while TCRdb's copy carries only in-frame clones and drops some. The V and J calls and the clone size are those of that table, but D and trimming were determined from the DNA. Of hundreds of thousands of clones detected, almost 85% appear once; the ten largest clones hold about 8.2%. This TCR derives from a woman aged 45-60 years with acute COVID-19. Sequencing used PBMCs or T cells enriched from blood (not recorded which).

This chain's CDR3 is CASSPTADRYNQPQHF. The DNA of the CDR3 is TGTGCCAGCAGCCCCACAGCTGACAGGTACAATCAGCCCCAGCATTTT. The V and J genes are TRBV9 and TRBJ1-5; a weak D match, TRBD1 (6 bases). From germline, CDR1 is SGDLS and CDR2 YYNGEE. The CDR3 spans 16 residues. The ends were cut back, 4 bases at V and 3 bases at J, with 17 bases in the middle.